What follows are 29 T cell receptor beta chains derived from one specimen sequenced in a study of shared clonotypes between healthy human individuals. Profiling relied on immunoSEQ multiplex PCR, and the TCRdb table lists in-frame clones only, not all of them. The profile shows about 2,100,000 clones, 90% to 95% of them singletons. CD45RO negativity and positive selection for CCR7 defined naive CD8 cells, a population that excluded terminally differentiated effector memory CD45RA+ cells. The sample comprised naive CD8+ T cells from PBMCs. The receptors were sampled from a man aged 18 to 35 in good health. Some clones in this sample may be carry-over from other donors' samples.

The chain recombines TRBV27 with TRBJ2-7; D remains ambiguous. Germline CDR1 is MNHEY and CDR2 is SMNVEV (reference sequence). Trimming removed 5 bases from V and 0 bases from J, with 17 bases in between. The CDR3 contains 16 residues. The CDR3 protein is CASSPAYKGLSYEQYF. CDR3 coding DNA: TGTGCCAGCAGTCCAGCCTACAAGGGCCTCTCCTACGAGCAGTACTTC.

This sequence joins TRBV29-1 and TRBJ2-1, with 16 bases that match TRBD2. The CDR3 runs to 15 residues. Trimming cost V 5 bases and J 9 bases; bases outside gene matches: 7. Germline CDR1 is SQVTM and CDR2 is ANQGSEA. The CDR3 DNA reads TGCAGCGTTCTCGGGACTAGCGGGAGGGCCGGTGAGCAGTTCTTC. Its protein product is CSVLGTSGRAGEQFF.

The CDR3 reads CASSLIGLATGEQYF. CDR3 coding DNA: TGTGCCAGCAGTTTGATCGGACTAGCAACGGGGGAGCAGTACTTC. This rearrangement joins TRBV27 to TRBJ2-7, with 8 bases identical to TRBD2. After removal of 3 bases from V and 7 bases from J, the junction contained 11 bases not matched to a gene. The length of the CDR3 is 15 residues. Looked up from germline, CDR1 is MNHEY and CDR2 is SMNVEV (reference sequence).

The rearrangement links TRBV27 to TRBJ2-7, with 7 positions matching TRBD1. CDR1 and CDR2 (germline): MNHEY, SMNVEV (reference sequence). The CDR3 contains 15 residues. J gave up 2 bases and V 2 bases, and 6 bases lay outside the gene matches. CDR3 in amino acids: CASSLPDRATYEQYF. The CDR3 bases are TGTGCCAGCAGTTTACCTGACAGGGCCACCTACGAGCAGTACTTC.

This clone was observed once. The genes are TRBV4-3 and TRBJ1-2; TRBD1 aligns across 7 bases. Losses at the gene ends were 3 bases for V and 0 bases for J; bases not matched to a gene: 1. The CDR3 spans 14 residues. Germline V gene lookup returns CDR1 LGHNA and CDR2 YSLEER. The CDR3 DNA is TGCGCCAGCAGCCACGGGACAGCTAACTATGGCTACACCTTC. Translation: CASSHGTANYGYTF.

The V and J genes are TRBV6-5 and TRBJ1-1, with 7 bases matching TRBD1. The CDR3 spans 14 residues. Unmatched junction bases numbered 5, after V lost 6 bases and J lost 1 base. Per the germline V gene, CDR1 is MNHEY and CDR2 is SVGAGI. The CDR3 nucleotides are TGTGCCAGCAGCGACAGGGCTCAGAACACTGAAGCTTTCTTT. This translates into CASSDRAQNTEAFF.

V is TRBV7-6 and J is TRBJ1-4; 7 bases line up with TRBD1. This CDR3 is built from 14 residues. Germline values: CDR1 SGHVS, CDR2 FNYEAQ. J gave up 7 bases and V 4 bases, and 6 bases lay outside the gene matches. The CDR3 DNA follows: TGTGCCAGCAGCTCGAGGGGGCGCGTTGAAAAACTGTTTTTT. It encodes CASSSRGRVEKLFF. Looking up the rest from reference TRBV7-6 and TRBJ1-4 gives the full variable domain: GAGVSQSPRYKVTKRGQDVALRCDPISGHVSLYWYRQALGQGPEFLTYFNYEAQQDKSGLPNDRFSAERPEGSISTLTIQRTEQRDSAMYRCASSSRGRVEKLFFGSGTQLSVL.

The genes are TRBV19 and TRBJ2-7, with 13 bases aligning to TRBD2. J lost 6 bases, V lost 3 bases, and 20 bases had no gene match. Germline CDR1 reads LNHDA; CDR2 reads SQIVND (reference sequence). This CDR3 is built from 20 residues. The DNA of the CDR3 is TGTGCCAGTAGTATGATGTCGGTCAGGGGACTAGCGGGGAACAACCTCGAGCAGTACTTC. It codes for CASSMMSVRGLAGNNLEQYF.

The CDR3 reads CASSATGDRGYEETQYF. CDR3 sequence (DNA): TGTGCCAGCAGTGCCACCGGGGACAGGGGTTATGAAGAGACCCAGTACTTC. The genes are TRBV6-1 and TRBJ2-5; 10 nucleotides match TRBD1. The V segment lost 4 bases and the J segment 3 bases; nucleotides outside the gene matches: 11. Germline V gene sequence: CDR1 MNHNS, CDR2 SASEGT. The CDR3 runs to 17 residues.

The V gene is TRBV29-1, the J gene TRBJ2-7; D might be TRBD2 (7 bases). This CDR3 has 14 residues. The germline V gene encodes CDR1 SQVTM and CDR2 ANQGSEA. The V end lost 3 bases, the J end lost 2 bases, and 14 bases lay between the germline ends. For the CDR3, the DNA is TGCAGCGTTGAGGGTCTGCGGGGGCCCTACGAGCAGTACTTC. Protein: CSVEGLRGPYEQYF.

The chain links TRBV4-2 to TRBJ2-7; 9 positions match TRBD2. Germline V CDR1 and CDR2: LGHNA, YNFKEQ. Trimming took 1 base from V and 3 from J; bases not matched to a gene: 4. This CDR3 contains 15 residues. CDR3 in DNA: TGTGCCAGCAGCCAAGGTCCTAGCGGGATCTACGAGCAGTACTTC. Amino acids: CASSQGPSGIYEQYF.

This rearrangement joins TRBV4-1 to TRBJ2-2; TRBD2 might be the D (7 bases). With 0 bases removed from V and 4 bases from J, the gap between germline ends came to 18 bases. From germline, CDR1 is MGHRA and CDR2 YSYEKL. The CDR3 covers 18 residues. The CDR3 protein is CASSQDPEGGPGTGELFF. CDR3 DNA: TGCGCCAGCAGCCAAGATCCAGAGGGGGGGCCGGGCACCGGGGAGCTGTTTTTT.

The CDR3 reads CASSIPGYGGYGYTF. CDR3 in DNA: TGTGCCAGTAGTATACCAGGGTATGGCGGCTATGGCTACACCTTC. This chain joins TRBV19 and TRBJ1-2; D perhaps matches TRBD1 (5 bases). The CDR3 sequence is 15 residues long. V lost 2 bases and J lost 4, with 14 bases in between. Germline CDR1 reads LNHDA; CDR2 reads SQIVND (reference sequence).

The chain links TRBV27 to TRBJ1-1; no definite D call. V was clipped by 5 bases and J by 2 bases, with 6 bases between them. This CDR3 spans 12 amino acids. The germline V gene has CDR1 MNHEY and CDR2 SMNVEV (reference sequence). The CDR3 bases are TGTGCCAGCAGTAACTTTAACACTGAAGCTTTCTTT. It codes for CASSNFNTEAFF.

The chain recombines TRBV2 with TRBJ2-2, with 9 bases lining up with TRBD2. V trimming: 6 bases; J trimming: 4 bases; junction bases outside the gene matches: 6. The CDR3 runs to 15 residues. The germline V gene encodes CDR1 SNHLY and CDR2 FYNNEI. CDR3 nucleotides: TGTGCCAGCAGCGCGGGAGGGCGGATCACCGGGGAGCTGTTTTTT. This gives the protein CASSAGGRITGELFF. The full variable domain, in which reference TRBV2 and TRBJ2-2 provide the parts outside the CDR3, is EPEVTQTPSHQVTQMGQEVILRCVPISNHLYFYWYRQILGQKVEFLVSFYNNEISEKSEIFDDQFSVERPDGSNFTLKIRSTKLEDSAMYFCASSAGGRITGELFFGEGSRLTVL.

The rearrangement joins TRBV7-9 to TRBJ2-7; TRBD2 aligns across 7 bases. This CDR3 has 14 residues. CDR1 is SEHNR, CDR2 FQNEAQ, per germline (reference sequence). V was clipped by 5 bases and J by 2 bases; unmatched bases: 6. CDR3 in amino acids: CASSPQRGTYEQYF. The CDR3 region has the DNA TGTGCCAGCAGCCCGCAGCGGGGAACCTACGAGCAGTACTTC. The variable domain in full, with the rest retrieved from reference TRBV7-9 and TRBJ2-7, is DTGVSQNPRHKITKRGQNVTFRCDPISEHNRLYWYRQTLGQGPEFLTYFQNEAQLEKSRLLSDRFSAERPKGSFSTLEIQRTEQGDSAMYLCASSPQRGTYEQYFGPGTRLTVT.

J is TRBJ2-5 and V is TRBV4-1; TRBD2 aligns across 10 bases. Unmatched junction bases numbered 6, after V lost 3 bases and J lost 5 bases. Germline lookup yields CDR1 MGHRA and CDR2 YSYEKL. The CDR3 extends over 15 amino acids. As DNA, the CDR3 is TGCGCCAGCAGCCACCGACTTAGCGGGAGGGAGACCCAGTACTTC. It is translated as CASSHRLSGRETQYF.

In DNA form, the CDR3 reads TGTGCCAGCAGTTTTACAGGGGGGGATTACGAGCAGTACTTC. Translating it yields CASSFTGGDYEQYF. V and J are TRBV28 and TRBJ2-7; a weak D match, TRBD1 (8 bases). Trimming shortened V by 3 bases and J by 4 bases, and 13 bases separated the two germline ends. Germline V CDR1 and CDR2: MDHEN, SYDVKM. CDR3 length: 14 residues.

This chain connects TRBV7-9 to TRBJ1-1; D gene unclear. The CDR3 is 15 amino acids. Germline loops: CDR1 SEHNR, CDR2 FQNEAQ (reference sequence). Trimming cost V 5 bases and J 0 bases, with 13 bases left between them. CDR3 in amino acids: CASSPSGVMNTEAFF. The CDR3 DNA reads TGTGCCAGCAGCCCTAGTGGGGTAATGAACACTGAAGCTTTCTTT.

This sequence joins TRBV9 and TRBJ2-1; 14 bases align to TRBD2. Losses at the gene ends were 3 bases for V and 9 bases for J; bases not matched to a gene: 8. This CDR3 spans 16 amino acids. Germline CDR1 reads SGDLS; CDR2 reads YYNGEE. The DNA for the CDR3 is TGTGCCAGCAGCGACGGGACTAGCGGGAGATCTGGTGAGCAGTTCTTC. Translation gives CASSDGTSGRSGEQFF.

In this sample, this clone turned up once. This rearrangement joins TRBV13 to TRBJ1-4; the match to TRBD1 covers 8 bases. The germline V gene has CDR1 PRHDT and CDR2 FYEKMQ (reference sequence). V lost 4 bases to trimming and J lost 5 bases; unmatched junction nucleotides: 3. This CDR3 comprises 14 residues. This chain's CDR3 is CASSWTGMNEKLFF. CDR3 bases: TGTGCCAGCAGCTGGACAGGGATGAATGAAAAACTGTTTTTT.

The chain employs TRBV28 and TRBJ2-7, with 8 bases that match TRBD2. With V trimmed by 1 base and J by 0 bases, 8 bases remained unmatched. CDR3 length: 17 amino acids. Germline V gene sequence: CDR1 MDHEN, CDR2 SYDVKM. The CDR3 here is CASSLFFSGADSYEQYF. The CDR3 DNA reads TGTGCCAGCAGTTTATTTTTTAGCGGGGCAGACTCCTACGAGCAGTACTTC.

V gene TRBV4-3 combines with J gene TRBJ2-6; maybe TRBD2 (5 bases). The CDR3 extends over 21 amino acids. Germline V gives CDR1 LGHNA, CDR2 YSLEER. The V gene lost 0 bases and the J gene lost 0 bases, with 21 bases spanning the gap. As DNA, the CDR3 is TGCGCCAGCAGCCAAGAAGGCGGCAGGTTTGCTACTAGCTCTGGGGCCAACGTCCTGACTTTC. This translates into CASSQEGGRFATSSGANVLTF.

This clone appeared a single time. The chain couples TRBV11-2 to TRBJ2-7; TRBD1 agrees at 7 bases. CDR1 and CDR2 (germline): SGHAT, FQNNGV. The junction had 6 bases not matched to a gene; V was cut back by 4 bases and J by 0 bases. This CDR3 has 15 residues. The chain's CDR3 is CASSSGQRSSYEQYF. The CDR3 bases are TGTGCCAGCAGCTCGGGACAGAGAAGCTCCTACGAGCAGTACTTC.

CDR3 amino acids: CASSAEDGYEQYF. The CDR3 DNA reads as TGTGCCAGCAGCGCTGAGGACGGATACGAGCAGTACTTC. The chain is built from TRBV5-4 and TRBJ2-7; D not certain. This CDR3 contains 13 residues. The V end was cut by 4 bases, the J end by 4 bases, with 12 bases between. Germline values: CDR1 SGHNT, CDR2 YYREEE (reference sequence).

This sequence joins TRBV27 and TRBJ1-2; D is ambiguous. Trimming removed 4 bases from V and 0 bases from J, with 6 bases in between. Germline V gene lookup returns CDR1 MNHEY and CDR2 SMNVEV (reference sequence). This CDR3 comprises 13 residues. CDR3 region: CASSSRANYGYTF. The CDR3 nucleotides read TGTGCCAGCAGTTCTAGAGCTAACTATGGCTACACCTTC.

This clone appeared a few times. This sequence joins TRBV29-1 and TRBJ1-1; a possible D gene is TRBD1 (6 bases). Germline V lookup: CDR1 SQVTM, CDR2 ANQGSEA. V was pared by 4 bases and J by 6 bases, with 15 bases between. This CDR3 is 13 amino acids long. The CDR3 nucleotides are TGCAGCGTTGGGCCGGGGGGCAAGGCTGAAGCTTTCTTT. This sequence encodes CSVGPGGKAEAFF.

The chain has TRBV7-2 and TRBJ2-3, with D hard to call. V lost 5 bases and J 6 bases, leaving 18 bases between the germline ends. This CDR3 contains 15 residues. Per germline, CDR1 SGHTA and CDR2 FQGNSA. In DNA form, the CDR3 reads TGTGCCAGCAGCCGGCCGGGCCCGAGGTCGGATACGCAGTATTTT. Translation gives CASSRPGPRSDTQYF. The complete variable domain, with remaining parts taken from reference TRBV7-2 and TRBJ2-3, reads GAGVSQSPSNKVTEKGKDVELRCDPISGHTALYWYRQSLGQGLEFLIYFQGNSAPDKSGLPSDRFSAERTGGSVSTLTIQRTQQEDSAVYLCASSRPGPRSDTQYFGPGTRLTVL.

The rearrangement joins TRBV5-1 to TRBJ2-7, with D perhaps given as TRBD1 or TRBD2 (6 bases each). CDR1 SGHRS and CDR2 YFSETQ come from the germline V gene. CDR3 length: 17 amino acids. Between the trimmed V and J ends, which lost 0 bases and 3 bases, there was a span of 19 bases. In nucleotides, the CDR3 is TGCGCCAGCAGCTTGGGGCCCGGGGGCAGGGAGTACTACGAGCAGTACTTC. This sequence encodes CASSLGPGGREYYEQYF.